This entry describes one T cell receptor (beta chain). Per the authors' pipeline: Nucleated cell counts were estimated from reference gene primer amplification. Some clones are missing from TCRdb's copy, which holds only in-frame ones; the method was immunoSEQ multiplex PCR. That table furnishes V, J and clone size, whereas the DNA furnished D and trimming. In the table there are some 340,000 clones, roughly 90% of which are singletons. These data come from a study of blood T cell repertoires in COVID-19. V trimming: 1 base; J trimming: 3 bases; junction bases outside the gene matches: 2. The CDR3 length is 14 residues. Germline V gene lookup returns CDR1 SGHRS and CDR2 YFSETQ. Participant reports of clinical history set cohort assignment.

V gene TRBV5-1 combines with J gene TRBJ2-3, with 7 nucleotides matching TRBD1. The material sequenced was PBMCs or T cells enriched from blood (not recorded which). The TCR sequence derives from a woman aged 25-40 years who had been exposed to COVID-19. CDR3 amino acids: CASSLSRGTDTQYF. CDR3 nucleotide sequence: TGCGCCAGCAGCTTGAGCAGGGGGACAGATACGCAGTATTTT.